This entry concerns a single T cell receptor beta chain. The CDR3 extends over 13 amino acids. The germline gives CDR1 SNHLY, CDR2 FYNNEI. Trimming pared 0 bases from V and 12 bases from J, leaving 13 bases between. This sample was taken from a study of CD8+ T cells in alopecia areata. cDNA serving as the sequencing template came from extracted, reverse transcribed RNA. TCRdb's table, derived via immunoSEQ multiplex PCR, lists solely in-frame clones and lacks some. The sample includes over 150,000 clones, around 63% of them seen just once. Sample: CD4+ T cells sorted from blood, taken at week 0. The sequence came from a human donor with alopecia areata. The chain links TRBV2 to TRBJ2-3; no clear D. Written as DNA, the CDR3 is TGTGCCAGCAGTGAAGCGCTTGGGTTTGCACAGTATTTT. This encodes CASSEALGFAQYF.